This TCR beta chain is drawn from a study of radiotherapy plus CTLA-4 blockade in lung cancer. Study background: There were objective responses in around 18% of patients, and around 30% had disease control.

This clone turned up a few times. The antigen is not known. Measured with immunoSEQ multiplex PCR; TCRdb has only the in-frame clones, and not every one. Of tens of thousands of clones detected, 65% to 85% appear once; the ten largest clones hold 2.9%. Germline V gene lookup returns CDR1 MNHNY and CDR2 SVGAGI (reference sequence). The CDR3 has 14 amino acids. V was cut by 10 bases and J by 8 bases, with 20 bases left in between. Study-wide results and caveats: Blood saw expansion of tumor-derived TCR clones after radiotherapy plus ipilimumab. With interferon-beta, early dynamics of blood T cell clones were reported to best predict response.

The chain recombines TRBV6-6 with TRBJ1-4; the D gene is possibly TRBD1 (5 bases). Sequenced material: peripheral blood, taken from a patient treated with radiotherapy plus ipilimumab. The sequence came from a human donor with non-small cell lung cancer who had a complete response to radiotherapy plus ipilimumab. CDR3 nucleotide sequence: TGTGCCACGTCGAGACAAGGGACTGACGAAAAACTGTTTTTT. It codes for CATSRQGTDEKLFF.